The sequence of this TCR beta chain was determined in a study of CD8 T cells in ankylosing spondylitis. TCRdb reprocessed the 5' RACE reads via MiXCR and lists one record per CDR3 protein. The table records under 150,000 distinct CDR3 sequences, approximately 10% of them present only once. This clonotype was observed many times. This TCR came from a female donor with ankylosing spondylitis or in good health (not recorded which). The sequencing input was blood, either unsorted or a sorted T cell fraction (not recorded which).

CDR3 bases: TGTGCCAGCAGCCAAGATCCGTATGGCTACACCTTC. Its protein product is CASSQDPYGYTF. J is TRBJ1-2 and V is TRBV4-2; no reliable D call. Germline CDR1 and CDR2: LGHNA and YNFKEQ. V lost 0 bases and J lost 5, with 4 bases in between. This CDR3 contains 12 residues.